This T cell receptor (beta chain) emerged from a study of blood T cell repertoires in COVID-19. Looking at the study overall: Whether acute or convalescent, the COVID-19 samples came from the United States, Italy and Spain.

Original processing methods: Estimation of nucleated cell counts was performed using reference gene primer amplification. Profiling relied on immunoSEQ multiplex PCR, and the TCRdb table lists in-frame clones only, not all of them. D and trimming were read from the DNA, whereas the V and J calls and clone size are those reported in that table. The sample has some 150,000 clones; under 85% are singletons. There are 16 residues in the CDR3. Looked up from germline, CDR1 is KGHSH and CDR2 is LQKENI. V shed 0 bases and J shed 4 bases, with 15 bases lying between them. This clone was seen a handful of times.

This clonotype was sampled from a human donor in a cohort sampled during active COVID-19. The material sequenced was peripheral blood. V usage is TRBV18 and J usage is TRBJ1-2, with unresolved D. CDR3 coding DNA: TGTGCCAGCTCACCACCGTCGGTGCTGGTATCCTATGGCTACACCTTC. It encodes CASSPPSVLVSYGYTF.